The 20 T cell receptor beta chains listed next were all sequenced from one sample in a study of T cell responses to AZD1222 COVID-19 vaccine. Sequenced by immunoSEQ multiplex PCR; TCRdb stores in-frame clones only, minus some. The sample carries some 150,000 clones, 75% to 95% recorded once. The source material was peripheral blood, sampled on day 0 of MenACWY control vaccination. These receptors were taken from an adult in good health.

This sequence joins TRBV30 and TRBJ1-4, with TRBD1 matching over 8 bases. Germline CDR1 is GTSNPN and CDR2 is SVGIG (reference sequence). The CDR3 is made up of 15 amino acids. J lost 5 bases, V lost 0 bases, and 5 bases had no gene match. CDR3 sequence: CAWSVRRQGNEKLFF. CDR3 coding DNA: TGTGCCTGGAGTGTACGTCGACAGGGGAATGAAAAACTGTTTTTT.

The chain couples TRBV3-1 (or the pseudogene TRBV3-2) to TRBJ2-5; TRBD2 aligns across 12 bases. From germline, CDR1 is LGHDT and CDR2 YNNKEL (reference sequence). After removal of 5 bases from V and 5 bases from J, the junction contained 9 bases not matched to a gene. The CDR3 runs to 16 residues. CDR3 sequence: CASSSLAGGFVETQYF. The CDR3 coding sequence is TGTGCCAGCAGCTCCCTAGCGGGGGGGTTTGTGGAGACCCAGTACTTC.

This chain links TRBV10-3 with TRBJ1-4, with 7 nucleotides matching TRBD1. Germline V CDR1 and CDR2: ENHRY, SYGVKD. The CDR3 is 16 residues long. Losses at the gene ends were 0 bases for V and 5 bases for J; bases not matched to a gene: 6. CDR3 sequence (DNA): TGTGCCATCAGTGAGTCGACGGGACAGCTAAATGAAAAACTGTTTTTT. Protein: CAISESTGQLNEKLFF.

CDR3 DNA: TGTGCCAGCAGCTCCTGGGGGGAACCCCATGGCTACACCTTC. It specifies CASSSWGEPHGYTF. V gene TRBV28 combines with J gene TRBJ1-2; weak D call: TRBD1 (5 bases). The CDR3 runs 14 residues. Germline CDR1 reads MDHEN; CDR2 reads SYDVKM. V was clipped by 6 bases and J by 6 bases, with 17 bases between them.

This chain connects TRBV11-2 to TRBJ1-6; D not resolved. The V end was cut by 5 bases, the J end by 6 bases, with 17 bases between. The CDR3 has 16 amino acids. Germline CDR1 is SGHAT and CDR2 is FQNNGV. Written as DNA, the CDR3 is TGTGCCAGCAGCCCGCGCCGTTGGGGTACTAATTCACCCCTCCACTTT. This gives the protein CASSPRRWGTNSPLHF.

The chain has TRBV5-4 and TRBJ1-3; 10 nucleotides line up with TRBD1. This CDR3 spans 15 amino acids. V shed 4 bases, J shed 2 bases, and the junction held 3 bases outside the gene matches. The V gene's germline CDR1 is SGHNT and CDR2 YYREEE (reference sequence). The CDR3, as DNA: TGTGCCAGCAGCCGACAGGGGGCTACTGGAAACACCATATATTTT. The encoded protein is CASSRQGATGNTIYF.

The CDR3 DNA follows: TGTGCCAGCGGGAGGGACAGGGATTACGAGCAGTACTTC. This translates into CASGRDRDYEQYF. This chain uses TRBV3-1 (or the pseudogene TRBV3-2) with TRBJ2-7; 9 positions agree with TRBD1. V shed 8 bases and J 4 bases; nucleotides not matched to a gene: 6. CDR3 size: 13 residues. The germline V gene encodes CDR1 LGHDT and CDR2 YNNKEL (reference sequence).

The chain links TRBV7-2 to TRBJ1-5; D unclear. V lost 4 bases to trimming and J lost 3 bases, with 13 bases between them. CDR1 and CDR2 (germline): SGHTA, FQGNSA. The CDR3 totals 15 residues. CDR3 nucleotides: TGTGCCAGCAGCTCGCTGGGAGGGTACAATCAGCCCCAGCATTTT. Protein sequence: CASSSLGGYNQPQHF.

The chain has TRBV7-2 and TRBJ2-5, with a weak D call TRBD2 (5 bases). Per the germline V gene, CDR1 is SGHTA and CDR2 is FQGNSA. The V gene lost 0 bases and the J gene lost 5 bases, with 10 bases spanning the gap. CDR3 length: 14 residues. The CDR3, as DNA: TGTGCCAGCAGCTTAGCGCTCTCGGGGGAGACCCAGTACTTC. Translated: CASSLALSGETQYF.

The gene calls are TRBV11-2 and TRBJ2-2, with a possible D match to TRBD1 (6 bases). The V end was cut by 5 bases, the J end by 1 base, with 8 bases between. Germline V gene sequence: CDR1 SGHAT, CDR2 FQNNGV. This CDR3 comprises 14 residues. The CDR3 reads CASSPRGNTGELFF. For the CDR3, the DNA is TGTGCCAGCAGCCCCAGGGGGAACACCGGGGAGCTGTTTTTT.

The chain links TRBV20-1 to TRBJ2-1; D is unclear. Germline CDR1 reads DFQATT; CDR2 reads SNEGSKA (reference sequence). V lost 7 bases and J lost 6, with 7 bases in between. The CDR3 has 10 amino acids. In DNA, the CDR3 is TGCAGTGGCCGATTCAATGAGCAGTTCTTC. The encoded protein is CSGRFNEQFF.

The chain combines TRBV18 with TRBJ1-6, with D tentatively TRBD1 (5 bases). CDR3 length: 15 amino acids. Trimming left V 3 bases short and J 7 bases short, with 13 bases between. Germline CDR1 and CDR2: KGHSH and LQKENI. The CDR3 spells CASSPSGLLNSPLHF. DNA of the CDR3: TGTGCCAGCTCACCCTCGGGACTTTTGAATTCACCCCTCCACTTT. Based on the CDR3 plus reference TRBV18 and TRBJ1-6, the full variable domain is NAGVMQNPRHLVRRRGQEARLRCSPMKGHSHVYWYRQLPEEGLKFMVYLQKENIIDESGMPKERFSAEFPKEGPSILRIQQVVRGDSAAYFCASSPSGLLNSPLHFGNGTRLTVT.

V and J are TRBV6-5 and TRBJ1-2; 9 nucleotides agree with TRBD1. The CDR3 is 14 amino acids. V was pared by 4 bases and J by 7 bases, with 7 bases of the junction left unmatched. CDR1 and CDR2 (germline): MNHEY, SVGAGI. The CDR3 spells CASSSGQGNGGYTF. The CDR3, as DNA: TGTGCCAGCAGTTCGGGACAGGGAAACGGTGGCTACACCTTC.

The chain employs TRBV5-1 and TRBJ2-3; TRBD1 or TRBD2 may be the D gene (6 bases each). The CDR3 has 16 residues. V was clipped by 3 bases and J by 0 bases, with 14 bases between them. Germline lookup yields CDR1 SGHRS and CDR2 YFSETQ. CDR3 residues: CASSSRGLASTDTQYF. The CDR3 region has the DNA TGCGCCAGCAGCTCCAGGGGCCTAGCGAGCACAGATACGCAGTATTTT.

Here the CDR3 reads CASSFDQNHVAYNEQFF. CDR3 in DNA: TGTGCCAGCAGCTTCGACCAAAACCATGTTGCCTACAATGAGCAGTTCTTC. The J gene is TRBJ2-1, the V gene TRBV7-4; D ambiguous. CDR1 and CDR2 (germline): SGHVT, SQSDAQ. The CDR3 consists of 17 residues. With 3 bases removed from V and 2 bases from J, the gap between germline ends came to 17 bases.

This rearrangement joins TRBV3-1 (or the pseudogene TRBV3-2) to TRBJ1-2; 10 nucleotides line up with TRBD1. The ends lost 4 bases at V and 6 bases at J; junction bases unmatched: 11. Per germline, CDR1 LGHDT and CDR2 YNNKEL (reference sequence). The CDR3 runs 16 residues. The chain's CDR3 is CASSPTGQGPLDGYTF. The CDR3 bases are TGTGCCAGCAGCCCAACGGGACAGGGGCCGCTCGATGGCTACACCTTC.

This clone is termed medium-sized. The rearrangement joins TRBV19 to TRBJ1-5; TRBD1 is a possible D gene (6 bases). The CDR3 runs 14 residues. The V end lost 7 bases, the J end lost 8 bases, and 18 bases lay between the germline ends. CDR1 is LNHDA, CDR2 SQIVND, per germline (reference sequence). The DNA of the CDR3 is TGTGCCAGTACCCCAACAGGGCGTAGGGAGCCCCAGCATTTT. Its protein product is CASTPTGRREPQHF.

This chain connects TRBV15 to TRBJ1-5; the D is unclear. This CDR3 has 12 residues. Germline values: CDR1 LNHNV, CDR2 YYDKDF (reference sequence). The germline V and J ends were trimmed by 6 bases and 5 bases, with 8 bases remaining between them. The CDR3 nucleotides are TGTGCCACCAGTATGTGGGATCAGCCCCAGCATTTT. Its protein is CATSMWDQPQHF.

V gene TRBV29-1 combines with J gene TRBJ2-1; D gene ambiguous. This CDR3 is built from 15 residues. Germline-derived CDR1 and CDR2 are SQVTM and ANQGSEA. The V and J ends lost 3 bases and 2 bases respectively, with 14 bases between them. CDR3 DNA: TGCAGCGTTGAGGGTTTGGGCCGAACCTACAATGAGCAGTTCTTC. Translating it yields CSVEGLGRTYNEQFF.

The CDR3 loop is CASSPTIPGLNEKLFF. CDR3 bases: TGTGCCAGCAGCCCGACGATTCCGGGCCTTAATGAAAAACTGTTTTTT. J is TRBJ1-4 and V is TRBV9, with D unresolved. V lost 4 bases and J 4 bases, leaving 17 bases between the germline ends. The CDR3 has 16 amino acids. Germline CDR1 and CDR2: SGDLS and YYNGEE.